This T cell receptor beta chain was sequenced in a study of blood T cell repertoires in COVID-19. Allocation to cohorts depended on clinical history reported by the participants. Donors in Cohort 3 counted as recovered after two negative PCRs, clearance, or symptom resolution. The germline gives CDR1 ENHRY, CDR2 SYGVKD. The junction had 5 bases not matched to a gene; V was cut back by 2 bases and J by 5 bases. The CDR3 sequence is 16 residues long. The data were produced by immunoSEQ multiplex PCR, yet TCRdb's version contains in-frame clones alone and is incomplete. Among roughly 500,000 clones listed, approximately 88% were seen once.

This sequence was found in a woman between 35 and 50 years old who had recovered from COVID-19. The sequencing input was PBMCs or T cells enriched from blood (not recorded which). The chain links TRBV10-3 to TRBJ2-3; 12 nucleotides align to TRBD2. The CDR3 sequence: CAISEPSGRVLDTQYF. The DNA of the CDR3 is TGTGCCATCAGTGAGCCTAGCGGGAGGGTGTTAGATACGCAGTATTTT.